This TCR beta chain was found in a study of shared clonotypes between healthy human individuals. Study-level background: Three plates were used per donor for CD4 naive, three for CD4 memory, two for CD8 naive and one for CD8 memory. Study observations and caveats: Around 5% of naive CD4 clonotypes were common to a handful of donors. Memory subsets had estimated richness that was generally smaller than that of naive subsets.

This clone is a singleton in its sample. What it binds is unknown. Germline lookup yields CDR1 SGHRS and CDR2 YFSETQ. The CDR3 totals 15 residues. J gave up 2 bases and V 4 bases, and 4 bases lay outside the gene matches. The table came from immunoSEQ multiplex PCR; TCRdb's copy has only in-frame clones and leaves some out. The sample shows roughly 1 million clones, 75% to 80% of them seen only once. The sequence derives from a man between 18 and 29 years old in good health. Some clones in this sample may be carry-over from other donors' samples. The sample consisted of memory CD4+ T cells from PBMCs. The subset was: CD45RA-negative fraction. The chain uses TRBV5-1 and TRBJ2-7, with 12 bases identical to TRBD2. The CDR3 sequence is CASSGSSGRAYEQYF. CDR3 DNA sequence: TGCGCCAGCAGCGGATCTAGCGGGAGGGCCTACGAGCAGTACTTC.